Described below is a single TCR beta chain sequence and its context. Its specificity is not known. With 60 Vbeta and 13 Jbeta primers, the PCR was carried out. Method: immunoSEQ multiplex PCR; TCRdb's copy keeps in-frame clones and lacks some. This table holds tens of thousands of clones, around 64% found once. This sample was taken from a study of cytomegalovirus exposure and HLA in healthy donors. Study findings and constraints: TCR beta V- and J-gene trimming, according to a later analysis, was linked to a missense DCLRE1C variant.

The CDR3 has 15 amino acids. V lost 2 bases and J lost 3, with 10 bases in between. CDR1 and CDR2 from the germline V gene are MGHRA and YSYEKL. This rearrangement joins TRBV4-1 to TRBJ1-4; D is uncertain. Input material: PBMCs. The receptor was derived from a human donor in good health. In nucleotides, the CDR3 is TGCGCCAGCAGCCAAATCATCCAGGCTAATGAAAAACTGTTTTTT. Its translation: CASSQIIQANEKLFF.